This T cell receptor (beta chain) was recorded in a study of T cells after yellow fever vaccination. Study-wide results and caveats: The secondary response peaked faster, at day 5 versus 15, but was weaker. Among primary-vaccination clones, most reappeared after the booster, at 95% to 96% for CD4 and approximately 88% for CD8.

Remarks on this clonotype: Its antigen is still unknown.

TCR cDNA was made by 5'RACE template switching, adding a universal primer site and UMIs. TCRdb used MiXCR to reprocess the 5' RACE reads, holding one entry per CDR3 protein. The sample carries 300,000 to 400,000 distinct CDR3 sequences, around 3.9% recorded once. The CDR3 consists of 14 residues. The germline V gene encodes CDR1 DFQATT and CDR2 SNEGSKA (reference sequence). V shed 2 bases, J shed 3 bases, and the junction held 4 bases outside the gene matches. This clonotype originated in a man younger than 30 who received the YFV17D yellow fever vaccine. The sequencing used PBMCs, collected 5 days after the yellow fever booster vaccination. V gene TRBV20-1 combines with J gene TRBJ2-3; 8 bases align to TRBD2. CDR3 DNA: TGCAGTGCTAGACGCGGGGGGCTTACAGATACGCAGTATTTT. Encoded protein: CSARRGGLTDTQYF.